What follows is one TCR beta chain and its context. Measured with immunoSEQ multiplex PCR; TCRdb has only the in-frame clones, and not every one. The table lists 180,000 or so clones, 85% to 95% of them singletons. The data were obtained in a study of T cell responses to AZD1222 COVID-19 vaccine. Between the trimmed V and J ends, which lost 3 bases and 2 bases, there was a span of 13 bases. The CDR3 spans 15 residues. Germline V gene data show CDR1 as KGHSH and CDR2 as LQKENI. The starting material was peripheral blood, obtained 28 days after the second AZD1222 dose. This receptor was obtained from an adult who received the AZD1222 COVID-19 vaccine. V is TRBV18 and J is TRBJ2-5; D remains unclear. CDR3 nucleotide sequence: TGTGCCAGCTCACCTTTTTCGGCAGGTCAAGAGACCCAGTACTTC. Translating it yields CASSPFSAGQETQYF.